Listed below are T cell receptor beta chains from one sample, sequenced in a study of human T cells and chemical hapten exposure. In TCRdb, the RACE reads were re-called with MiXCR into one record per CDR3 protein. The data hold fewer than 130,000 distinct CDR3 sequences, with approximately 11% observed a single time. The material sequenced was whole blood, taken in connection with sensitization to the hapten diphenylcyclopropenone (DPC). Receptors originate from a woman between 40 and 50 years old with alopecia areata. Some clones in this sample may be carry-over from other donors' samples. Both conserved end residues are part of each CDR3. A D gene is named only where the DNA matches it firmly. Part of the rows lack a size; the others show once, few, many or a class for expanded clones.

V	size	J	D	DNA	CDR3
TRBV6-2/TRBV6-3	few	TRBJ1-2	TRBD1	TGTGCCAGCTGGACAGGGAGGTCCTATGGCTACACCTTC	CASWTGRSYGYTF
TRBV10-3	.	TRBJ2-6	.	TGTGCCATCAGTGAGTCAGGGACTGGGGCCAACGTCCTGACTTTC	CAISESGTGANVLTF
TRBV27	few	TRBJ2-7	TRBD2	TGTGCCAGCACGGGGGGGGGCTCGGCCTACGAGCAGTACTTC	CASTGGGSAYEQYF
TRBV28	many	TRBJ2-3	TRBD1	TGTGCCAGCAGTCTCAGACAGGGGGCAGATACGCAGTATTTT	CASSLRQGADTQYF
TRBV2	many	TRBJ2-2	.	TGTGCCAGCAGTGGAAAAGGGGCCGGGGAGCTGTTTTTT	CASSGKGAGELFF
TRBV20-1	many	TRBJ2-5	.	TGCAGTGCTAGCATAGTAGAGGGGGAGACCCAGTACTTC	CSASIVEGETQYF
TRBV7-9	many	TRBJ2-1	TRBD2	TGTGCCAGCAGCTTAGACTCGGGGGGATGGTCCTACAATGAGCAGTTCTTC	CASSLDSGGWSYNEQFF
TRBV4-3	many	TRBJ2-6	TRBD2	TGCGCCAGCAGCCACCTACTAGCGGGGGGGCCGCGGGCCAACGTCCTGACTTTC	CASSHLLAGGPRANVLTF
TRBV4-3	many	TRBJ2-2	.	TGCGCCAGCAGCCAACAAGGGGCGGAGCTGTTTTTT	CASSQQGAELFF
TRBV19	few	TRBJ2-6	TRBD1	TGTGCCAGTAGTATAAGGGGGCCGGGGGCCAACGTCCTGACTTTC	CASSIRGPGANVLTF
TRBV20-1	.	TRBJ2-5	.	TGCAGTGTCGCAGCAGGGGAGACCCAGTACTTC	CSVAAGETQYF
TRBV11-2	.	TRBJ1-1	.	TGTGCCAGCAGGATAGCTAGGGGGAATATGAACACTGAAGCTTTCTTT	CASRIARGNMNTEAFF
TRBV7-3	.	TRBJ2-5	.	TGTGCCAGCAGCTTAAGTGGGGCTGAAGAGACCCAGTACTTC	CASSLSGAEETQYF
TRBV28	few	TRBJ2-1	TRBD2	TGTGCCAGCAGTTTAGGAGCGGGAGACCCATGGAATGAGCAGTTCTTC	CASSLGAGDPWNEQFF
TRBV7-2	.	TRBJ2-2	.	TGTGCCAGCAGCTTAGCGGGGGGACAGATCACCGGGGAGCTGTTTTTT	CASSLAGGQITGELFF
TRBV3-1	many	TRBJ1-1	.	TGTGCCAGCAGCCAAGGCAGGGCGAATCCTGAAGCTTTCTTT	CASSQGRANPEAFF
TRBV20-1	.	TRBJ2-2	.	TGCAGTGCTAGAGAGGCACTAGGCCCCGGGGAGCTGTTTTTT	CSAREALGPGELFF
TRBV5-1	few	TRBJ2-1	.	TGCGCCAGCAGCTCCACCCCTCATCGGGATGAGCAGTTCTTC	CASSSTPHRDEQFF
TRBV5-4	.	TRBJ2-1	.	TGTGCCAGCAGCTTGTACCGGGGGCGTTACAATGAGCAGTTCTTC	CASSLYRGRYNEQFF
TRBV6-6	few	TRBJ2-7	TRBD1	TGTGCCAGCAGTTACTCGGGACAGGGCTACGAGCAGTACTTC	CASSYSGQGYEQYF
TRBV6-6	few	TRBJ1-4	.	TGTGCCAGCAGTTACGCGGGGTCGATTGAAAAACTGTTTTTT	CASSYAGSIEKLFF
TRBV20-1	many	TRBJ1-1	.	TGCAGTGCTAGCCCCGTCGGATCCACTGAAGCTTTCTTT	CSASPVGSTEAFF
TRBV5-4	.	TRBJ1-2	.	TGTGCCAGCAGCCTAGACAGGATGACTAACTATGGCTACACCTTC	CASSLDRMTNYGYTF
TRBV7-2	many	TRBJ2-5	.	TGTGCCAGCAGCTACCCCCCGGGGGCGGGGAGGGAGACCCAGTACTTC	CASSYPPGAGRETQYF
TRBV29-1	many	TRBJ2-1	TRBD1	TGCAGCGTTGAAGGCAGGGGGCGACCCTTCGGAGAGCAGTTCTTC	CSVEGRGRPFGEQFF
TRBV20-1	many	TRBJ1-5	.	TGCAGTGCTAGGGGCCAGCCCAGCTATAGCAATCAGCCCCAGCATTTT	CSARGQPSYSNQPQHF
TRBV10-3	.	TRBJ1-1	.	TGTGCCATCAGTGTGGCAGGGGATGGTGAAGCTTTCTTT	CAISVAGDGEAFF
TRBV29-1	many	TRBJ2-7	TRBD1	TGCAGCCATCGGGGACAGGGCCACGAGCAGTACTTC	CSHRGQGHEQYF
TRBV6-6	many	TRBJ1-4	.	TGTGCCAGCAGCCACCGAATAGTGGAGTTCAATGAAAAACTGTTTTTT	CASSHRIVEFNEKLFF
TRBV20-1	many	TRBJ1-4	TRBD1	TGCAGTGCTGAGACAGGGGGGGGGACTAATGAAAAACTGTTTTTT	CSAETGGGTNEKLFF
TRBV27	.	TRBJ2-7	.	TGTGCCAGCGGCGGGCACTCCTACGAGCAGTACTTC	CASGGHSYEQYF
TRBV23-1	many	TRBJ2-7	TRBD1	TGCGCCAGCCCCATCGGGATCCGGGACAGGGGGCCGGAGCAGTACTTC	CASPIGIRDRGPEQYF
TRBV4-2	few	TRBJ1-3	.	TGTGCCAGCAGCCAAGATGATCAGGGGTCAACTGGAAACACCATATATTTT	CASSQDDQGSTGNTIYF
TRBV6-6	.	TRBJ2-7	TRBD1	TGTGCCAGCAGCTACGGGACAGACTACGAGCAGTACTTC	CASSYGTDYEQYF
TRBV7-2	.	TRBJ2-5	.	TGTGCCAGCAGCTGGGCCCGACAGGTTCAAGAGACCCAGTACTTC	CASSWARQVQETQYF
TRBV7-2	many	TRBJ1-2	.	TGTGCCAGCAGCTTAGTACGGAGGGGAATCCAGGGTGGCTACACCTTC	CASSLVRRGIQGGYTF
TRBV29-1	few	TRBJ1-5	TRBD1	TGCAGCGTGCCTGGGACAGGGAAAGGGCCCCAGCATTTT	CSVPGTGKGPQHF
TRBV5-6	few	TRBJ2-3	.	TGTGCCAGCAGCATGCGACTGCCCCAAGATACGCAGTATTTT	CASSMRLPQDTQYF
TRBV28	.	TRBJ2-1	TRBD1	TGTGCCAGTGGGACAGAAAACGAGTTCTTC	CASGTENEFF
TRBV11-2	few	TRBJ2-1	TRBD1	TGTGCCAGCAGCTTTCCGGGACAGATTAATGAGCAGTTCTTC	CASSFPGQINEQFF
TRBV9	.	TRBJ2-5	TRBD2	TGTGCCAGCAGCCCTCCAGCGGGGGTGGAGACCCAGTACTTC	CASSPPAGVETQYF
TRBV21-1	.	TRBJ2-7	.	TGTGCCAGCAGCAAAAGGTTTCCGGGGCCTCCCTACGAGCAGTACTTC	CASSKRFPGPPYEQYF
TRBV30	.	TRBJ2-2	.	TGTGCCTGGGCCACGGACTACACCGGGGAGCTGTTTTTT	CAWATDYTGELFF
TRBV9	.	TRBJ2-6	.	TGTGCCAGCAGCGTGCAACCCCGGACAGTTAACTCTGGGGCCAACGTCCTGACTTTC	CASSVQPRTVNSGANVLTF
TRBV5-1	few	TRBJ2-2	TRBD1	TGCGCCAGCAGGGTGGGGACAGCGAACACCGGGGAGCTGTTTTTT	CASRVGTANTGELFF
TRBV6-4	.	TRBJ2-3	.	TGTGCCAGCAGTGACTCGGGGGCCAACACAGATACGCAGTATTTT	CASSDSGANTDTQYF
TRBV29-1	.	TRBJ2-7	TRBD1	TGCAGCGTGGGACAGGGGGCTTCGGGGGAGCAGTACTTC	CSVGQGASGEQYF